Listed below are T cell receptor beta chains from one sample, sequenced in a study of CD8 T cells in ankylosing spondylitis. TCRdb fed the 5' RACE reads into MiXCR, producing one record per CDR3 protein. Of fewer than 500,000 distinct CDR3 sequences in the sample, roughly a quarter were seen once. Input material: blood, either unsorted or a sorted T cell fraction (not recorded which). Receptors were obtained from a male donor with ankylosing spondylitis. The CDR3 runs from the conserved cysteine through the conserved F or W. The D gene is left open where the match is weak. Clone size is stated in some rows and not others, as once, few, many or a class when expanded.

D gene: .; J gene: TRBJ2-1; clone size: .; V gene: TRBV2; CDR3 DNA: TGTGCCAGCACCAAGCTCAGCCGGGATGAGCAGTTCTTC; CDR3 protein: CASTKLSRDEQFF
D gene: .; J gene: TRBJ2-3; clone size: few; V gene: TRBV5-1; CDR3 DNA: TGCGCCAGCAGCTTAACAGGGCGTCCTAGCACAGATACGCAGTATTTT; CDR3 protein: CASSLTGRPSTDTQYF
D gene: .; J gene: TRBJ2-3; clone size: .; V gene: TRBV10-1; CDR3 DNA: TGCGCCAGCAGTTGGTCAGTTGGCGGAAGCACAGATACGCAGTATTTT; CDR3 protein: CASSWSVGGSTDTQYF
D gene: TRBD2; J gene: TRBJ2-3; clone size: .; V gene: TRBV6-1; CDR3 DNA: TGTGCCAGCAGCCCGACTAGCGGGGACCGCACAGATACGCAGTATTTT; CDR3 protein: CASSPTSGDRTDTQYF
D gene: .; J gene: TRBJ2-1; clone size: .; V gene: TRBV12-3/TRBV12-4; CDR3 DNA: TGTGCCAGCAGTTTAGACCCGAAGAATGAGCAGTTCTTC; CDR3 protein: CASSLDPKNEQFF
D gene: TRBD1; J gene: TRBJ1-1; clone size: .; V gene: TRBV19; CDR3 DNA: TGTGCCAGTTCGGACAGGGCGAACACTGAAGCTTTCTTT; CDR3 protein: CASSDRANTEAFF
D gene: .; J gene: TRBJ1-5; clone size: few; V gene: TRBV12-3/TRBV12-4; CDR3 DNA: TGTGCCAGCAGTTTAACCCTGGCGGATCAGCCCCAGCATTTT; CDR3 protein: CASSLTLADQPQHF
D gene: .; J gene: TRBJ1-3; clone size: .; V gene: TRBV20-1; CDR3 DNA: TGCAGTGCCGGCGACAGGGGAAACACCATATATTTT; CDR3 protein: CSAGDRGNTIYF
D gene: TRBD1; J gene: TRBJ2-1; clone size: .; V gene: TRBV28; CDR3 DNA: TGTGCCAGCAGCCAAACCGGCGGGCAGGGGGCTAGGGATGAGCAGTTCTTC; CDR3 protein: CASSQTGGQGARDEQFF
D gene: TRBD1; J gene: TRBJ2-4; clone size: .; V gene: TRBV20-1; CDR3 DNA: TGCAGTGCTAGAGATCTGGGGACAGGGGACCCTCGGGACATTCAGTACTTC; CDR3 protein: CSARDLGTGDPRDIQYF
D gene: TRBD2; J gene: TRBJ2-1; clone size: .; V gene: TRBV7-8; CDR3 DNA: TGTGCCAGCAGCTTAATCGCCGGGACTAGCGGGAGCTCTGAGCAGTTCTTC; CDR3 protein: CASSLIAGTSGSSEQFF